The rows below give T cell receptor beta chains drawn from one sample of a study of CD8+ T cells in alopecia areata. Data came from immunoSEQ multiplex PCR; TCRdb stores just in-frame clones and leaves some out. The data contain 100,000 to 150,000 clones, almost 50% of them singletons. Sequenced here: CD8+ T cells sorted from blood, sampled at week 0. The receptors derive from a human donor with alopecia areata. CDR3s include the opening cysteine and the closing phenylalanine or tryptophan. The D gene is left open where the match is weak. Clone size is given for some rows only: seen once, a few or many times, or a class if the clone is expanded.

d_call j_call v_call clone_size cdr3_nt cdr3_aa
TRBD1 TRBJ2-7 TRBV5-6 - TGTGCCAGCAGCTATTTGACAGGGGTGGGCGAGCAGTACTTC CASSYLTGVGEQYF
TRBD1 TRBJ2-4 TRBV30 - TGTGCCTGGACCGGGGACAGCGCAAACATTCAGTACTTC CAWTGDSANIQYF
TRBD1 TRBJ2-2 TRBV7-3 few TGTGCCAGCAGCTTAGGGACAGAAAACACCGGGGAGCTGTTTTTT CASSLGTENTGELFF
TRBD1 TRBJ1-5 TRBV6-5 - TGTGCCAGCAGGAGAGACAGGGGGACTCAGCCCCAGCATTTT CASRRDRGTQPQHF
- TRBJ1-5 TRBV13 - TGTGCCAGCAGCTCCCAAAGTGAGGGGAATCAGCCCCAGCATTTT CASSSQSEGNQPQHF
- TRBJ1-3 TRBV5-4 few TGTGCCAGCAGCTTGGACAGGTCTGGAAACACCATATATTTT CASSLDRSGNTIYF
TRBD2 TRBJ2-3 TRBV6-1 - TGTGCCAGCAGTGACTCGACTAGCGGGGGTGTAACGCAGTATTTT CASSDSTSGGVTQYF
TRBD2 TRBJ2-3 TRBV6-5 - TGTGCCAGCAGTTACTCGACTAGCGGGGTAGATACGCAGTATTTT CASSYSTSGVDTQYF
TRBD1 TRBJ2-5 TRBV27 - TGTGCCAGCAGCCGACAGGGGACGGAGACCCAGTACTTC CASSRQGTETQYF
- TRBJ1-2 TRBV15 - TGTGCCACCAGCAGAGATCTTTTGACAGGTCTTTTAAATGGCTACACCTTC CATSRDLLTGLLNGYTF
- TRBJ1-5 TRBV6-5 few TGTGCCAGCAGTTACTCGCTTGATCGGGAGCCCCAGCATTTT CASSYSLDREPQHF
- TRBJ2-1 TRBV9 once TGTGCCAGCAGCGTAGTTGGGACGGCAATCGGGAATGAGCAGTTCTTC CASSVVGTAIGNEQFF
- TRBJ2-7 TRBV13 - TGTGCCAGCAGCTTAGTAGGCGGCACCTTAGAGCAGTACTTC CASSLVGGTLEQYF
- TRBJ1-1 TRBV27 - TGTGCCAGCAGTACACCCCCGGGGAGGGGCACTGAAGCTTTCTTT CASSTPPGRGTEAFF
TRBD1 TRBJ1-2 TRBV27 few TGTGCCAGCAGGCCGACAGGGGGCCTCTATGGCTACACCTTC CASRPTGGLYGYTF
TRBD1 TRBJ1-1 TRBV7-9 - TGTGCCAGCAGCCAAGACAGGGGACGATACACTGAAGCTTTCTTT CASSQDRGRYTEAFF
- TRBJ2-5 TRBV11-2 - TGTGCCAGCAGCTTCCAAGAGACCCAGTACTTC CASSFQETQYF
- TRBJ2-1 TRBV14 few TGTGCCAGCAGCCAAGCGTCCAGCGTTACTTACAATGAGCAGTTCTTC CASSQASSVTYNEQFF
- TRBJ1-3 TRBV29-1 few TGCAGCGTTGACGACGCCAGCTCCTCTGGAAACACCATATATTTT CSVDDASSSGNTIYF
- TRBJ1-1 TRBV6-5 - TGTGCCAGCAGGTTCCAGGCTGAAGCTTTCTTT CASRFQAEAFF
TRBD1 TRBJ2-5 TRBV4-3 - TGCGCCAGCAGCCGCTTAACCGGGACAGGGAAATCAGAGACCCAGTACTTC CASSRLTGTGKSETQYF
- TRBJ1-1 TRBV29-1 few TGCAGCGTTGGGACGGAGATGAACACTGAAGCTTTCTTT CSVGTEMNTEAFF
- TRBJ1-3 TRBV5-4 few TGTGCCAGCAGCTTTGGGGGAAACACCATATATTTT CASSFGGNTIYF
TRBD2 TRBJ2-5 TRBV4-3 - TGCGCCAGCAGCCAAGATTCGGGGGGGGTCCAAGAGACCCAGTACTTC CASSQDSGGVQETQYF
- TRBJ2-2 TRBV4-1 - TGCGCCAGCAGCCCTTACAAGGCTTTCGTCTCCGGGGAGCTGTTTTTT CASSPYKAFVSGELFF
TRBD2 TRBJ2-7 TRBV15 - TGTGCCACCAGCCCGAACCCACTAGCGGGGGCAACGGGGGAGCAGTACTTC CATSPNPLAGATGEQYF
- TRBJ2-5 TRBV7-8 few TGTGCCAGCAGCTTAGTGGGGTGGCTGGAGACCCAGTACTTC CASSLVGWLETQYF
TRBD1 TRBJ1-4 TRBV30 - TGTGCCTCACCAGCCCGGGACAGTAATGAAAAACTGTTTTTT CASPARDSNEKLFF
TRBD1 TRBJ2-2 TRBV13 - TGTGCCAGCAGCGACACAGGGGGCGCGAACACCGGGGAGCTGTTTTTT CASSDTGGANTGELFF
- TRBJ2-6 TRBV29-1 - TGCAGCGTTGAAGATTCGTCAGGTTCGGGGGCCAACGTCCTGACTTTC CSVEDSSGSGANVLTF
- TRBJ1-6 TRBV5-1 few TGCGCCAGCAGCTTAGGGGTAGATAATTCACCCCTCCACTTT CASSLGVDNSPLHF
- TRBJ1-1 TRBV29-1 - TGCAGCGTTCCAATGGGCACTGAAGCTTTCTTT CSVPMGTEAFF
TRBD1 TRBJ1-4 TRBV6-5 - TGTGCCAGCAGTTTCGGGACAGGGCGTGGAAAACTGTTTTTT CASSFGTGRGKLFF
- TRBJ1-6 TRBV30 few TGTGCCTGGGGATCTGGACGGGGGGATTCACCCCTCCACTTT CAWGSGRGDSPLHF
TRBD1 TRBJ2-7 TRBV5-1 - TGCGCCAGCAGCTCGAAACAGGGGAACGAGCAGTACTTC CASSSKQGNEQYF
- TRBJ2-3 TRBV7-8 few TGTGCCAGCAGCTTAGCTACAGGGATCGGTACAGATACGCAGTATTTT CASSLATGIGTDTQYF
- TRBJ2-7 TRBV13 few TGTGCCAGCAGCTTCGCGACTGACTCCTACGAGCAGTACTTC CASSFATDSYEQYF
TRBD2 TRBJ2-7 TRBV7-2 - TGTGCCAGCAGCCTCACGGGAGGGGGGCCGGACGAGCAGTACTTC CASSLTGGGPDEQYF
TRBD1 TRBJ1-5 TRBV27 - TGTGCCAGCAGTTTGAGACAGGGATCGCAGCCCCAGCATTTT CASSLRQGSQPQHF
TRBD1 TRBJ2-7 TRBV6-6 - TGTGCCAGCAGTTGGACAGGGGGCTCCTACGAGCAGTACTTC CASSWTGGSYEQYF
- TRBJ2-1 TRBV5-6 - TGTGCCAGCAGCTTGGGGGCGAATGAGCAGTTCTTC CASSLGANEQFF
- TRBJ1-5 TRBV27 - TGTGCCAGCAGTCCAATAGCAGGGTTCAATCAGCCCCAGCATTTT CASSPIAGFNQPQHF
- TRBJ2-7 TRBV13 - TGTGCCAGCAGCGAAAACGGAATCGGGTACGAGCAGTACTTC CASSENGIGYEQYF
- TRBJ2-1 TRBV7-9 few TGTGCCAGCAGCTTCATCACCGCCTATGAGCAGTTCTTC CASSFITAYEQFF
- TRBJ2-2 TRBV25-1 - TGTGCCAGCAGTGAATTTGGCGGGACCGGGGAGCTGTTTTTT CASSEFGGTGELFF
- TRBJ1-2 TRBV19 - TGTGCCAGTACCTCCCTGGAGTTCTACACCTTC CASTSLEFYTF
- TRBJ2-7 TRBV27 few TGTGCCAGCAGATCTTCCCCGGGGGAGCAGTACTTC CASRSSPGEQYF
- TRBJ1-6 TRBV30 - TGTGCCTTTGAAAGTTCACCCCTCCACTTT CAFESSPLHF
- TRBJ2-3 TRBV6-6 - TGTGCCAGCACTGGCGGAGGGGGAGATACGCAGTATTTT CASTGGGGDTQYF
- TRBJ2-3 TRBV9 - TGTGCCAGCAGCGGTTGGGGACACAGCACAGATACGCAGTATTTT CASSGWGHSTDTQYF
TRBD1 TRBJ1-6 TRBV30 - TGTGCCTGGAGTGTATATGGGACAGTAACCAATTCACCCCTCCACTTT CAWSVYGTVTNSPLHF
- TRBJ2-7 TRBV29-1 - TGCAGCGTTGAAGCCCGGGGCTACGAGCAGTACTTC CSVEARGYEQYF